The following is a T cell receptor (beta chain) sequence with its context. This specimen comes from a study of blood T cell repertoires in COVID-19. Study in general: Whether acute or convalescent, the COVID-19 samples came from the United States, Italy and Spain. T cells, B-cell-depleted T cells, or PBMCs provided the cDNA or gDNA that served as material.

Trimming took 0 bases from V and 2 from J; bases not matched to a gene: 7. Germline lookup yields CDR1 SGHAT and CDR2 FQNNGV. The CDR3 sequence is 17 residues long. Authors' methods: Amplification of reference gene primers provided the estimated nucleated cell counts. The method was immunoSEQ multiplex PCR; TCRdb's version includes in-frame clones alone and lacks a portion of them. D and trimming come from the DNA, and the V and J calls and clone size come from that table. This table holds about 250,000 clones, nearly 90% found once. The chain combines TRBV11-2 with TRBJ1-5; 7 positions match TRBD1. This TCR derives from a woman aged 25 to 45 with acute or convalescent COVID-19. Sequencing was done on a sample of peripheral blood. CDR3 sequence (DNA): TGTGCCAGCAGCTTAGATCTGGGACAGTTAGGCAATCAGCCCCAGCATTTT. Translated: CASSLDLGQLGNQPQHF.